Given below is one TCR beta chain in context. The same CDR3 also results from other DNA sequences found in this sample. This specimen belongs to a study of blood T cell repertoires in COVID-19. In the study overall: Sites in the United States, Italy and Spain provided acute and convalescent COVID-19 samples. PBMCs, B-cell-depleted T cells, or T cells were the source of the cDNA or gDNA that made up the material.

Adults between about 18 and 95 years of age took part from under 25 US areas. For recovered donors of Cohort 3, there were two negative PCRs, clearance, or symptom resolution. This CDR3 region has 15 residues. CDR1 and CDR2 from the germline V gene are MDHEN and SYDVKM. V dropped 6 bases and J dropped 0; count of bases not matched to a gene: 5. The method was immunoSEQ multiplex PCR; TCRdb's version includes in-frame clones alone and lacks a portion of them. The sample includes roughly 250,000 clones, around 90% of them seen just once. The TCR sequence derives from a woman in her 50s who had recovered from COVID-19. V is TRBV28 and J is TRBJ2-1, with 7 nucleotides matching TRBD1. Sequences were obtained from PBMCs or T cells enriched from blood (not recorded which). The CDR3 DNA reads as TGTGCCAGCAGCCCGAGGGACAGCTCCTACAATGAGCAGTTCTTC. Translated, it gives CASSPRDSSYNEQFF.